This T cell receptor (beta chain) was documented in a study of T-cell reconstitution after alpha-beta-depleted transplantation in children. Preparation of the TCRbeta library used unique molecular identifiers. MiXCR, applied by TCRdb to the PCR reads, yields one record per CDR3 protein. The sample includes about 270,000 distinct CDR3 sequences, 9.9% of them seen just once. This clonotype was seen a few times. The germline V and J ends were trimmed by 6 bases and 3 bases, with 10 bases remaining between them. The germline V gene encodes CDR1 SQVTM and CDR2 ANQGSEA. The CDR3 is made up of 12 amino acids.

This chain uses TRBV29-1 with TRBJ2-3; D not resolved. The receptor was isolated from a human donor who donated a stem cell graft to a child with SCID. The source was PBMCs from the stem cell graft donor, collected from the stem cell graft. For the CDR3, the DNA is TGCAGCGTCGCCCCGGAAACAGATACGCAGTATTTT. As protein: CSVAPETDTQYF.